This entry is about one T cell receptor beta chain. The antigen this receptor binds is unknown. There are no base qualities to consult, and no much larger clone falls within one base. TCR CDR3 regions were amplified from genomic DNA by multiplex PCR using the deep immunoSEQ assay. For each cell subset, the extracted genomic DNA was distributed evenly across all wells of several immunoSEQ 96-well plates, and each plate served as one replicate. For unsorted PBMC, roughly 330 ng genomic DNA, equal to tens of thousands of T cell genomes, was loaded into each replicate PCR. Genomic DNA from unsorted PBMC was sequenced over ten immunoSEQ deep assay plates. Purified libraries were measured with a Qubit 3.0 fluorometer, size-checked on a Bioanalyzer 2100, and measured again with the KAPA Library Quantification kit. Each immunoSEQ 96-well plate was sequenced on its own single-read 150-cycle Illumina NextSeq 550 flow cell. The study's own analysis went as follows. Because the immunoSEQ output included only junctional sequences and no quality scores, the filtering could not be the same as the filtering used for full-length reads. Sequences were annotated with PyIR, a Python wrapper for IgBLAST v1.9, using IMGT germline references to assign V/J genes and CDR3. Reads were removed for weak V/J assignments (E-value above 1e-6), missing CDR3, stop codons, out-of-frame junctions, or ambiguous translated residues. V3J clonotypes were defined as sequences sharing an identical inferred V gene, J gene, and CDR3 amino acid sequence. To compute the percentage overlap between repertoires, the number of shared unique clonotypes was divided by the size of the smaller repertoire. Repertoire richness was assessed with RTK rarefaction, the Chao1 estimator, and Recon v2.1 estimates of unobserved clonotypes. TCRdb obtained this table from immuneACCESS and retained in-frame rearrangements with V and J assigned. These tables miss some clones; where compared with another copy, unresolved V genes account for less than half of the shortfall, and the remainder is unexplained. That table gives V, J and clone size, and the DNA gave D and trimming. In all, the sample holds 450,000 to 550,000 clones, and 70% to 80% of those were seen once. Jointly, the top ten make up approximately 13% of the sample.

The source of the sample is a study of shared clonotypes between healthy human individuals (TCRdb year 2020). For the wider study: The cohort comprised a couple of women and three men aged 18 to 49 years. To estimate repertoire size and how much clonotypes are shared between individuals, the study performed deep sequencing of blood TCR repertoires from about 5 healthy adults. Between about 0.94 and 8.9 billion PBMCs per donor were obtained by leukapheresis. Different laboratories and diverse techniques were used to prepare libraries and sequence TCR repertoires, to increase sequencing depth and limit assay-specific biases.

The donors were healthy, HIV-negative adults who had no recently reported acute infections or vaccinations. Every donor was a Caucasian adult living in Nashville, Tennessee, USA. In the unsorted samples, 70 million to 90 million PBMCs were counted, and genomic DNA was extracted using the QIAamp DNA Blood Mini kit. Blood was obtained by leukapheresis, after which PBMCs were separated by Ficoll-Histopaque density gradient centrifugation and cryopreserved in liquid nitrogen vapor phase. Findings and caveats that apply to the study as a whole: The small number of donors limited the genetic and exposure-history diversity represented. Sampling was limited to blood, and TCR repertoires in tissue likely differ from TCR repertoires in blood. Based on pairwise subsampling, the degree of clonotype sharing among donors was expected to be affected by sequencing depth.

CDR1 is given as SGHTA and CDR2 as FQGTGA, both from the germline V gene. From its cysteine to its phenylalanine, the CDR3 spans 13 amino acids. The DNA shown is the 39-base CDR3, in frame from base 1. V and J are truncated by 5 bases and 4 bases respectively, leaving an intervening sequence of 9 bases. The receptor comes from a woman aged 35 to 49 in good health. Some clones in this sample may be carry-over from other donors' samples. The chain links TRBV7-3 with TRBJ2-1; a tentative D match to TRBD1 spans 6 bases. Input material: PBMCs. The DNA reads TGTGCCAGCAGCGCAGGGACATACAATGAGCAGTTCTTC. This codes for CASSAGTYNEQFF.